Listed here are 4 T cell receptor beta chains from one sample, sequenced in a study of graft-versus-host responses after intestinal transplantation. Antigen specificity for these receptors is unknown. Method: immunoSEQ multiplex PCR; TCRdb's copy keeps in-frame clones and lacks some. This repertoire shows approximately 78,000 clones, about nine tenths found once; its top ten account for approximately 8%. The sample here was unstimulated CD8+ T cells sorted from spleen or lymph node cells, taken before transplant. The origin of the receptors is a human donor who was the organ donor for an intestinal transplant.

J is TRBJ2-7 and V is TRBV18; the match to TRBD1 covers 12 bases. The CDR3 is made up of 17 amino acids. The junction had 14 bases not matched to a gene; V was cut back by 7 bases and J by 4 bases. Germline-derived CDR1 and CDR2 are KGHSH and LQKENI. In DNA form, the CDR3 reads TGTGCCAGCTGGCGAGGAGCCCGGGACAGGGGGCAATACGAGCAGTACTTC. Its protein product is CASWRGARDRGQYEQYF.

This sequence joins TRBV5-6 and TRBJ1-2, with a weak D call TRBD1 (6 bases). Germline CDR1 is SGHDT and CDR2 is YYEEEE. Trimming shortened V by 4 bases and J by 0 bases, and 16 bases separated the two germline ends. The CDR3 runs to 16 residues. CDR3 DNA sequence: TGTGCCAGCAGCGTGGTGTTACAGGGCCCTAACTATGGCTACACCTTC. Protein sequence: CASSVVLQGPNYGYTF. The complete variable domain, with remaining parts taken from reference TRBV5-6 and TRBJ1-2, reads DAGVTQSPTHLIKTRGQQVTLRCSPKSGHDTVSWYQQALGQGPQFIFQYYEEEERQRGNFPDRFSGHQFPNYSSELNVNALLLGDSALYLCASSVVLQGPNYGYTFGSGTRLTVV.

The V and J genes are TRBV5-1 and TRBJ1-6; D gene uncertain. CDR3 size: 16 residues. V lost 1 base, J lost 2 bases, and 10 bases lay in between. The germline V gene encodes CDR1 SGHRS and CDR2 YFSETQ. CDR3 in DNA: TGCGCCAGCAGCTTGTGGGGTGTACCCTATAATTCACCCCTCCACTTT. Translating gives CASSLWGVPYNSPLHF. The variable domain in full, completed from reference TRBV5-1 and TRBJ1-6, reads KAGVTQTPRYLIKTRGQQVTLSCSPISGHRSVSWYQQTPGQGLQFLFEYFSETQRNKGNFPGRFSGRQFSNSRSEMNVSTLELGDSALYLCASSLWGVPYNSPLHFGNGTRLTVT.

V is TRBV27 and J is TRBJ1-2; possible D gene TRBD1, 5 bases. The V and J ends lost 5 bases and 7 bases respectively, with 17 bases between them. The CDR3 has 14 residues. Per the germline V gene, CDR1 is MNHEY and CDR2 is SMNVEV (reference sequence). CDR3 bases: TGTGCCAGCAGTCCTCTGACAGCCTTTAGTGGCTACACCTTC. It encodes CASSPLTAFSGYTF.